Below are 31 T cell receptor beta chains sequenced from a single sample in a study of blood T cells in healthy people across ages (dated by TCRdb to the mid-2010s). The library was produced with 5' RACE. This sample was sequenced with an Illumina HiSeq 2500. A second PCR of roughly 7 to 12 cycles was run with a J-beta primer mix and a sample-barcoded 5' primer. TCRdb trimmed public reads at Q25 via fastp, called clones via MiXCR and kept in-frame beta chains. Rows are combined by CDR3 protein, so each entry shows the most common genes and DNA. In all, the sample holds about 1.1 million distinct CDR3 sequences, and 30% to 40% of those were seen once. Around 12% of the sample rests with the top ten. The specimen was blood. These receptors all stem from a man aged 18 to 29 in good health.

This clonotype was observed once. A much larger clone lies a single base off, so this may be a read error. The chain joins TRBV15 to TRBJ2-3; D unresolved. CDR1 LNHNV and CDR2 YYDKDF come from the germline V gene (reference sequence). The CDR3 sequence is 13 residues long. CDR3 nucleotide sequence: TGTGCCCCCAGCTTTGGCCGCACAGATACGCAGTATTTT. This gives the protein CAPSFGRTDTQYF.

This clonotype was detected once. The V and J genes are TRBV7-6 and TRBJ2-4, with D unclear. The J call is doubtful: the DNA matches TRBJ2-5 better. The germline gives CDR1 SGHVS, CDR2 FNYEAQ. CDR3 length equals 16 residues. Here the CDR3 DNA reads TGTGCCAGCAGCTTAGAAGGTCCTTCACCACGGGAGACCCAGTACTTC. Encoded protein: CASSLEGPSPRETQYF.

This clonotype was found a few times. The V and J genes are TRBV29-1 and TRBJ1-2; D might be TRBD1 (5 bases). Trimming pared 3 bases from V and 8 bases from J, leaving 13 bases between. CDR1 and CDR2 (germline): SQVTM, ANQGSEA. This CDR3 is built from 12 residues. The CDR3 here is CSVERQNRGYTF. CDR3 nucleotides: TGCAGCGTTGAGCGCCAGAACAGGGGCTACACCTTC. The entire variable domain, with the rest obtained from reference TRBV29-1 and TRBJ1-2, is as follows: SAVISQKPSRDICQRGTSLTIQCQVDSQVTMMFWYRQQPGQSLTLIATANQGSEATYESGFVIDKFPISRPNLTFSTLTVSNMSPEDSSIYLCSVERQNRGYTFGSGTRLTVV.

This chain joins TRBV12-3 or TRBV12-4 and TRBJ1-6, with D possibly matching TRBD1 (6 bases). Trimming took off 4 bases at V and 7 bases at J, with 11 bases between the two ends. The CDR3 spans 14 residues. The CDR3 here is CASSSGVENSPLHF. The CDR3 DNA reads as TGTGCCAGCAGTTCAGGGGTCGAAAATTCACCCCTCCACTTT.

The genes are TRBV7-2 and TRBJ2-7; 8 bases line up with TRBD1. V gave up 5 bases and J gave up 3 bases; unmatched junction bases: 12. CDR3 length: 16 amino acids. Looked up from germline, CDR1 is SGHTA and CDR2 is FQGNSA. The CDR3: CASSQPTGGLGYEQYF. Written as DNA, the CDR3 is TGTGCCAGCAGCCAACCTACAGGGGGACTTGGCTACGAGCAGTACTTC.

This clonotype was seen more than once but under ten times. This chain uses TRBV20-1 with TRBJ2-1; no definite D call. Germline CDR1 DFQATT, CDR2 SNEGSKA (reference sequence). The V end lost 2 bases, the J end lost 5 bases, and 13 bases lay between the germline ends. There are 14 residues in the CDR3. The CDR3 loop is CSARLTGRDNEQFF. CDR3 in DNA: TGCAGTGCTAGACTAACGGGCAGAGACAATGAGCAGTTCTTC.

V is TRBV6-2 or TRBV6-3 and J is TRBJ2-6; TRBD1 or TRBD2 may be the D gene (5 bases each). CDR1 and CDR2 (germline): MNHEY, SVGEGT. V gave up 2 bases and J gave up 2 bases, with 16 bases separating them. The CDR3 covers 18 residues. The DNA of the CDR3 is TGTGCCAGCAGTTACGGCTCCCGCAGAGGGGCTGGGGCCAACGTCCTGACTTTC. Translation gives CASSYGSRRGAGANVLTF.

Written as DNA, the CDR3 is TGCGCCAGCAGCCAGAGGCTAGCGGATCAAGAGACCCAGTACTTC. It is translated as CASSQRLADQETQYF. The chain is built from TRBV4-3 and TRBJ2-5; TRBD2 matches 7 bases. The germline V gene encodes CDR1 LGHNA and CDR2 YSLEER. The CDR3 runs to 15 residues. The ends lost 3 bases at V and 2 bases at J; junction bases unmatched: 6.

This clonotype was recorded a few times. Relative to the germline gene, one junction end is altered; a read error may explain this. The chain has TRBV12-3 or TRBV12-4 and TRBJ1-1; 12 bases line up with TRBD1. This CDR3 region has 15 residues. The CDR3 sequence: CASSLGGQGATEAFF. As DNA, the CDR3 is TGTGCCAGCAGCTTAGGGGGACAGGGGGCCACTGAAGCTTTCTTT.

V gene TRBV12-5 combines with J gene TRBJ2-5; weak D call: TRBD1 (5 bases). The CDR3 has 14 residues. The germline V and J ends were trimmed by 4 bases and 2 bases, with 11 bases remaining between them. Germline V gene sequence: CDR1 LGHNT, CDR2 FRNRAP. The CDR3 loop reads CASGSYRIQETQYF. DNA for the CDR3: TGTGCTAGTGGTTCTTACAGGATTCAAGAGACCCAGTACTTC.

This clonotype was counted once. The chain employs TRBV13 and TRBJ1-1, with a weak D call TRBD1 (6 bases). The V end lost 4 bases, the J end lost 8 bases, and 20 bases lay between the germline ends. The CDR3 extends over 15 amino acids. Germline assignment: CDR1 PRHDT and CDR2 FYEKMQ (reference sequence). The CDR3 reads CASSSDGGGVSEAFF. The CDR3 DNA reads as TGTGCCAGCAGCTCGGACGGGGGCGGAGTATCAGAAGCTTTCTTT.

This chain connects TRBV19 to TRBJ2-1, with 7 bases identical to TRBD1. Judging by the DNA end, TRBJ2-7 fits better; the J call may be wrong. This CDR3 is 14 amino acids long. CDR1 and CDR2 (germline): LNHDA, SQIVND (reference sequence). The CDR3 DNA reads TGTGCCACCCAGACAGGGAGCTCCTACAATGAGCAGTACTTC. It encodes CATQTGSSYNEQYF.

This clonotype was recorded many times. The chain recombines TRBV10-3 with TRBJ2-1; D ambiguous. The CDR3 is made up of 13 amino acids. Germline CDR1 and CDR2: ENHRY and SYGVKD. Trimming removed 6 bases from V and 7 bases from J, with 13 bases in between. CDR3 protein: CAIRKPDLNEQFF. In DNA form, the CDR3 reads TGTGCCATCAGAAAGCCTGACCTAAATGAGCAGTTCTTC.

This clonotype was counted a few times. V usage is TRBV7-9 and J usage is TRBJ2-7; tentatively, D is TRBD1 or TRBD2 (6 bases each). Per the germline V gene, CDR1 is SEHNR and CDR2 is FQNEAQ (reference sequence). The CDR3 totals 11 residues. The ends were cut back, 4 bases at V and 12 bases at J, with 13 bases in the middle. The CDR3, as DNA: TGTGCCAGCAGCTACGGGGGCAGGGTGTACTTC. This translates into CASSYGGRVYF.

The V gene is TRBV10-3, the J gene TRBJ2-1; TRBD1 might be the D (5 bases). The germline V gene encodes CDR1 ENHRY and CDR2 SYGVKD. CDR3 length: 13 residues. V lost 6 bases and J 5 bases, leaving 11 bases between the germline ends. The chain's CDR3 is CAIREDKNNEQFF. The CDR3 coding sequence is TGTGCCATCAGAGAGGACAAAAACAATGAGCAGTTCTTC.

The chain combines TRBV12-3 or TRBV12-4 with TRBJ1-1, with D possibly being TRBD1 (5 bases). The CDR3 totals 14 residues. The V end lost 3 bases, the J end lost 4 bases, and 12 bases lay between the germline ends. This chain's CDR3 is CASSFTNGGTEAFF. CDR3 nucleotides: TGTGCCAGCAGTTTTACAAACGGGGGCACTGAAGCTTTCTTT.

This clonotype was observed a handful of times. The CDR3 here is CASSLVGQEIQFF. The CDR3 coding sequence is TGTGCCAGCAGCTTAGTAGGACAGGAGATACAGTTCTTC. The chain recombines TRBV7-2 with TRBJ2-1; 7 positions agree with TRBD1. The CDR3 spans 13 residues. The V gene end was trimmed by 1 base and the J gene end by 13 bases; junction bases not matched to a gene: 7. In germline, CDR1 is SGHTA, CDR2 FQGNSA.

The rearrangement links TRBV6-5 to TRBJ1-1; D gene ambiguous. Per germline, CDR1 MNHEY and CDR2 SVGAGI. Trimming cost V 5 bases and J 4 bases, with 14 bases left between them. There are 14 residues in the CDR3. CDR3 coding DNA: TGTGCCAGCAGTCCAACGATGGGGATCACTGAAGCTTTCTTT. This sequence encodes CASSPTMGITEAFF.

In this sample, this clonotype turned up a few times. V gene TRBV20-1 combines with J gene TRBJ2-3; D perhaps matches TRBD2 (6 bases). V lost 6 bases, J lost 2 bases, and 21 bases lay in between. This CDR3 is built from 16 residues. CDR1 and CDR2 (germline): DFQATT, SNEGSKA (reference sequence). In DNA form, the CDR3 reads TGCAGTGCGGTATTACTAGCCGTGGCACTCACAGATACGCAGTATTTT. Its translation is CSAVLLAVALTDTQYF.

V gene TRBV29-1 combines with J gene TRBJ1-4, with D hard to call. Germline V gene data show CDR1 as SQVTM and CDR2 as ANQGSEA. Trimming removed 3 bases from V and 6 bases from J, with 14 bases in between. This CDR3 region has 14 residues. CDR3 protein: CSVDTSGADEKLFF. The CDR3 bases are TGCAGCGTTGATACTTCCGGTGCGGATGAAAAACTGTTTTTT. The full variable domain, its missing parts supplied by reference TRBV29-1 and TRBJ1-4, is SAVISQKPSRDICQRGTSLTIQCQVDSQVTMMFWYRQQPGQSLTLIATANQGSEATYESGFVIDKFPISRPNLTFSTLTVSNMSPEDSSIYLCSVDTSGADEKLFFGSGTQLSVL.

This clonotype was detected ten times or more. This sequence joins TRBV29-1 and TRBJ1-6; D is uncertain. Trimming left V 1 base short and J 9 bases short, with 10 bases between. Germline values: CDR1 SQVTM, CDR2 ANQGSEA. The CDR3 runs 13 residues. This chain's CDR3 is CSVEVGRGSPLHF. The CDR3 nucleotides read TGCAGCGTTGAAGTAGGGCGGGGTTCACCCCTCCACTTT.

In DNA form, the CDR3 reads TGCAGTGCTAGGGGGGAGCGGGTGGCTGAAGCTTTCTTT. Its protein is CSARGERVAEAFF. The V gene is TRBV20-1, the J gene TRBJ1-1; a weak D match, TRBD1 (5 bases). The CDR3 is 13 residues long. The V and J ends lost 3 bases and 6 bases respectively, with 14 bases between them. Germline CDR1 DFQATT, CDR2 SNEGSKA (reference sequence).

The genes are TRBV9 and TRBJ2-1, with 11 bases that match TRBD2. Germline CDR1 SGDLS, CDR2 YYNGEE. This CDR3 region has 17 residues. V shed 0 bases, J shed 4 bases, and the junction held 6 bases outside the gene matches. The CDR3 nucleotides read TGTGCCAGCAGCGTAGAGGCTAGCGGGGGGTCATACAATGAGCAGTTCTTC. It translates to CASSVEASGGSYNEQFF.

This clonotype was recorded a few times. V is TRBV11-2 and J is TRBJ2-5, with 13 bases that match TRBD2. CDR3 size: 16 residues. Losses at the gene ends were 5 bases for V and 0 bases for J; bases not matched to a gene: 3. Germline V lookup: CDR1 SGHAT, CDR2 FQNNGV. The CDR3 here is CASSLGTSGNQETQYF. CDR3 coding DNA: TGTGCCAGCAGCCTAGGGACTAGCGGGAACCAAGAGACCCAGTACTTC.

This clonotype was found a few times. CDR3 sequence (DNA): TGCAGCGCATTCCCAGGGGGCGGCACTGAAGCTTTCTTT. This sequence encodes CSAFPGGGTEAFF. The rearrangement joins TRBV29-1 to TRBJ1-1; 8 bases fit TRBD1. CDR3 length: 13 amino acids. The junction had 8 bases not matched to a gene; V was cut back by 7 bases and J by 4 bases. Germline CDR1 SQVTM, CDR2 ANQGSEA. Full variable domain (outside the CDR3, taken from reference TRBV29-1 and TRBJ1-1): SAVISQKPSRDICQRGTSLTIQCQVDSQVTMMFWYRQQPGQSLTLIATANQGSEATYESGFVIDKFPISRPNLTFSTLTVSNMSPEDSSIYLCSAFPGGGTEAFFGQGTRLTVV.

This clonotype was detected only a few times. The rearrangement links TRBV6-2 or TRBV6-3 to TRBJ2-6; unclear D gene. CDR1 is MNHEY, CDR2 SVGEGT, per germline. The V end was cut by 7 bases, the J end by 0 bases, with 13 bases between. The CDR3 runs 16 residues. The CDR3 loop is CASTQDPNSGANVLTF. CDR3 bases: TGTGCCAGCACCCAGGACCCTAACTCTGGGGCCAACGTCCTGACTTTC.

This clonotype was counted between two and nine times. The chain employs TRBV2 and TRBJ2-7, with 7 bases that match TRBD1. This CDR3 comprises 14 residues. V gave up 5 bases and J gave up 2 bases; unmatched junction bases: 6. Germline assignment: CDR1 SNHLY and CDR2 FYNNEI. This CDR3 reads CASSKRTGAYEQYF. The CDR3 DNA reads TGTGCCAGCAGTAAAAGGACAGGAGCCTACGAGCAGTACTTC.

The chain uses TRBV4-3 and TRBJ2-3; D may match TRBD1 or TRBD2 (5 bases each). This CDR3 has 16 amino acids. Trimming took off 1 base at V and 2 bases at J, with 13 bases between the two ends. Looked up from germline, CDR1 is LGHNA and CDR2 is YSLEER. The chain's CDR3 is CASSQALGGVTDTQYF. The CDR3 nucleotides are TGCGCCAGCAGCCAAGCCCTTGGGGGAGTCACAGATACGCAGTATTTT.

For the CDR3, the DNA is TGTGCCAGCAGCTTAATGGACTCCTCGAACACCGGGGAGCTGTTTTTT. Translation: CASSLMDSSNTGELFF. The genes are TRBV7-3 and TRBJ2-2; a possible D gene is TRBD2 (5 bases). Looked up from germline, CDR1 is SGHTA and CDR2 is FQGTGA. V was trimmed by 1 base and J by 0 bases, leaving 9 bases between them. The CDR3 contains 16 residues.

This chain connects TRBV27 to TRBJ1-5; D is undetermined. This CDR3 is built from 15 residues. V lost 2 bases and J 7 bases, leaving 15 bases between the germline ends. Germline V gives CDR1 MNHEY, CDR2 SMNVEV (reference sequence). The CDR3 nucleotides are TGTGCCAGCAGTTTAACCGCATCTTCTAGACAGCCCCAGCATTTT. Translated, it gives CASSLTASSRQPQHF.

This clonotype has only a few counts. CDR3 nucleotide sequence: TGCAGTGCTTACGACAGGGTTATTTATATGAACACTGAAGCTTTCTTT. Translating gives CSAYDRVIYMNTEAFF. The chain has TRBV20-1 and TRBJ1-1, with 7 bases matching TRBD1. This CDR3 comprises 16 residues. Unmatched junction bases numbered 12, after V lost 5 bases and J lost 0 bases. Germline loops: CDR1 DFQATT, CDR2 SNEGSKA (reference sequence).